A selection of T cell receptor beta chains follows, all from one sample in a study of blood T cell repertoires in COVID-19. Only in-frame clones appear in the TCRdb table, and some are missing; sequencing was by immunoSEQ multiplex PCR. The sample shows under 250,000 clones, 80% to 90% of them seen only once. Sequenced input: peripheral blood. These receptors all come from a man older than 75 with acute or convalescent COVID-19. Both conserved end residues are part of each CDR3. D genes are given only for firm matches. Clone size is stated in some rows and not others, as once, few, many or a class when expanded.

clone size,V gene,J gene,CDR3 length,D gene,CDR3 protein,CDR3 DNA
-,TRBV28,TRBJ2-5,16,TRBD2,CASSLGTSGYQETQYF,TGTGCCAGCAGTTTGGGGACTAGCGGTTACCAAGAGACCCAGTACTTC
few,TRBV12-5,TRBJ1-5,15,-,CASGFGGASNQPQHF,TGTGCTAGTGGTTTTGGGGGGGCTAGCAATCAGCCCCAGCATTTT
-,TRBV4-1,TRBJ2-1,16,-,CASSPEGARDRNEQFF,TGCGCCAGCAGCCCTGAGGGAGCCAGAGACAGGAATGAGCAGTTCTTC
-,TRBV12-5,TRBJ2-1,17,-,CASGLSRDSYSYNEQFF,TGTGCTAGTGGTTTGTCCCGGGATTCGTACTCCTACAATGAGCAGTTCTTC
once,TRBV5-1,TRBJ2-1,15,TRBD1,CASSQQGFTGNEQFF,TGCGCCAGCAGCCAACAGGGGTTTACGGGTAATGAGCAGTTCTTC
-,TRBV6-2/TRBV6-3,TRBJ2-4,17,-,CASSYSSRGEAKNIQYF,TGTGCCAGCAGTTACTCGAGCAGGGGGGAGGCCAAAAACATTCAGTACTTC
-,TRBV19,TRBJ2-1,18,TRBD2,CASSIWGLAGGLYNEQFF,TGTGCCAGTAGTATTTGGGGACTAGCGGGGGGGCTATACAATGAGCAGTTCTTC
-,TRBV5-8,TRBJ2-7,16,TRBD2,CASSLGTSGRSLEQYF,TGTGCCAGCAGCCTCGGGACTAGCGGGAGGTCCCTCGAGCAGTACTTC
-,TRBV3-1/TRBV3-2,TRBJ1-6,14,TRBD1,CASSRQGDNSPLHF,TGTGCCAGCAGCCGACAGGGGGATAATTCACCCCTCCACTTT
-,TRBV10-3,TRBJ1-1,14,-,CAISESAGNTEAFF,TGTGCCATCAGTGAGTCGGCAGGGAACACTGAAGCTTTCTTT
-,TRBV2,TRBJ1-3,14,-,CASSDREGGNTIYF,TGTGCCAGCAGTGACAGGGAAGGTGGAAACACCATATATTTT
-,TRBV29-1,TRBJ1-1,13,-,CSVGTHRNTEAFF,TGCAGCGTTGGGACTCATAGGAATACTGAAGCTTTCTTT
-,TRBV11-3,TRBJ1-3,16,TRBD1,CASSIRQGGSGNTIYF,TGTGCCAGCAGCATCCGACAGGGAGGCTCTGGAAACACCATATATTTT
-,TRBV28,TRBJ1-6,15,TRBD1,CASSSNRGQNSPLHF,TGTGCCAGCAGTTCCAACAGGGGGCAGAATTCACCCCTCCACTTT
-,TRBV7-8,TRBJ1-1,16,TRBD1,CASSLQTGVAVTEAFF,TGTGCCAGCAGCTTGCAAACAGGGGTGGCCGTGACTGAAGCTTTCTTT
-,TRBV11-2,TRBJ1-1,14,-,CASSLWLLNTEAFF,TGTGCCAGCAGCTTATGGCTCTTGAACACTGAAGCTTTCTTT
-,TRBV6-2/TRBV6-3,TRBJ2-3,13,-,CASSYSQADTQYF,TGTGCCAGCAGTTACTCACAGGCAGATACGCAGTATTTT
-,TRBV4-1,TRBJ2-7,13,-,CASSQEEVYEQYF,TGCGCCAGCAGCCAAGAAGAGGTTTACGAGCAGTACTTC
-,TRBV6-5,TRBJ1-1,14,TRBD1,CASSLRGRNTEAFF,TGTGCCAGCAGTCTCAGGGGGCGGAACACTGAAGCTTTCTTT
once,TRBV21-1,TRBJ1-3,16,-,CASRRAQGISGNTIYF,TGTGCCAGCAGACGTGCACAGGGCATCTCTGGAAACACCATATATTTT
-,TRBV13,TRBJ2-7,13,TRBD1,CASSPDRDYEQYF,TGTGCCAGCAGCCCGGACAGGGACTACGAGCAGTACTTC
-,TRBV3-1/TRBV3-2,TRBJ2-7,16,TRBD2,CASSPRRAGVSYEQYF,TGTGCCAGCAGCCCAAGAAGAGCGGGAGTCTCCTACGAGCAGTACTTC
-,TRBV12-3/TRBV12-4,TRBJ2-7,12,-,CASSWTRGEQYF,TGTGCCAGCAGTTGGACTCGGGGGGAGCAGTACTTC
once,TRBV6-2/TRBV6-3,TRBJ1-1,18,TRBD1,CASSYPTGGPDLNTEAFF,TGTGCCAGCAGTTACCCGACAGGGGGCCCCGATTTGAACACTGAAGCTTTCTTT
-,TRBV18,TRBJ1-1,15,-,CASSPLLEMNTEAFF,TGTGCCAGCTCACCCCTATTGGAGATGAACACTGAAGCTTTCTTT